These 16 T cell receptor beta chains came from one sample sequenced in a study of cytomegalovirus exposure and HLA in healthy donors. The PCR contained 60 Vbeta and 13 Jbeta primers. Using immunoSEQ multiplex PCR, the repertoire was profiled, and TCRdb retains in-frame clones only, with some absent. The sample records roughly 150,000 clones, around 66% being singletons. Sequenced: PBMCs. The receptors originated from a woman aged 30 to 39 in good health and CMV-seropositive.

This clone has just a few counts. This rearrangement joins TRBV7-6 to TRBJ2-3, with 7 bases that match TRBD1. V was clipped by 5 bases and J by 3 bases; unmatched bases: 2. Germline CDR1 SGHVS, CDR2 FNYEAQ. The CDR3 runs 13 residues. CDR3 in DNA: TGTGCCAGCAGCAAACAGGGGACAGATACGCAGTATTTT. Its translation is CASSKQGTDTQYF.

V gene TRBV4-1 combines with J gene TRBJ2-2, with 9 nucleotides matching TRBD2. The junction had 6 bases not matched to a gene; V was cut back by 3 bases and J by 4 bases. CDR3 length equals 16 residues. The germline CDR1 and CDR2 sequences are MGHRA and YSYEKL. For the CDR3, the DNA is TGCGCCAGCAGCCATCGGTTTAGCGGGAGCACCGGGGAGCTGTTTTTT. This translates into CASSHRFSGSTGELFF.

The genes are TRBV28 and TRBJ1-2; D call uncertain. V shed 3 bases and J shed 6 bases, with 20 bases lying between them. The length of the CDR3 is 16 residues. CDR1 is MDHEN and CDR2 is SYDVKM in the germline V gene. This CDR3 is CASSFIVPFYRDGYTF. The CDR3 bases are TGTGCCAGCAGTTTTATAGTTCCGTTTTACCGCGATGGCTACACCTTC.

Only one count was recorded for this clone. The gene calls are TRBV28 and TRBJ2-5; possible D gene TRBD2, 6 bases. The CDR3 extends over 16 amino acids. Germline CDR1 MDHEN, CDR2 SYDVKM. The germline V and J ends were trimmed by 2 bases and 5 bases, with 18 bases remaining between them. The DNA of the CDR3 is TGTGCCAGCAGTTTACGTCTAGCGAGAGACGGGGAGACCCAGTACTTC. Its protein is CASSLRLARDGETQYF.

The CDR3 region is CASSVPPGGADIRPQHF. The CDR3 DNA reads TGCGCCAGCAGCGTCCCCCCGGGGGGAGCCGATATCCGGCCCCAGCATTTT. V gene TRBV4-1 combines with J gene TRBJ1-5, with D maybe TRBD1 (5 bases). The CDR3 totals 17 residues. Germline V gene sequence: CDR1 MGHRA, CDR2 YSYEKL. Between the trimmed V and J ends, which lost 5 bases and 9 bases, there was a span of 26 bases.

This clone was seen once. The chain uses TRBV11-3 and TRBJ1-1, with TRBD1 identical over 9 bases. The ends lost 3 bases at V and 3 bases at J; junction bases unmatched: 2. The germline V gene has CDR1 SGHNT and CDR2 YENEEA. This CDR3 contains 14 residues. CDR3 region: CASSFTGGYTEAFF. The CDR3, as DNA: TGTGCCAGCAGCTTCACAGGGGGCTACACTGAAGCTTTCTTT.

The rearrangement links TRBV19 to TRBJ2-3; 11 bases match TRBD2. With 6 bases clipped from V and 3 bases from J, the junction kept 5 bases outside the gene matches. Germline V gives CDR1 LNHDA, CDR2 SQIVND (reference sequence). This CDR3 has 15 residues. Here the CDR3 reads CASRSGTSGTDTQYF. CDR3 DNA: TGTGCCAGTAGGTCCGGGACTAGCGGAACAGATACGCAGTATTTT.

The chain employs TRBV7-9 and TRBJ1-6; weak D call: TRBD1 (6 bases). The germline gives CDR1 SEHNR, CDR2 FQNEAQ (reference sequence). CDR3 length equals 14 residues. V gave up 6 bases and J gave up 10 bases, with 16 bases separating them. The CDR3 here is CASRWDKGWSPLHF. The CDR3 DNA sequence: TGTGCCAGCAGATGGGACAAAGGTTGGTCACCCCTCCACTTT.

The CDR3 nucleotides are TGTGCCAGCAGCTTTTACGAGACAGGGGCAGATGGCTACACCTTC. Translation: CASSFYETGADGYTF. This chain uses TRBV7-9 with TRBJ1-2; 8 bases line up with TRBD1. Germline loops: CDR1 SEHNR, CDR2 FQNEAQ (reference sequence). The CDR3 totals 15 residues. With V trimmed by 3 bases and J by 6 bases, 9 bases remained unmatched.

The CDR3 coding sequence is TGCGCCAGCAGCTCCCGGGACAGGCTTACCACCGCCTACAATGAGCAGTTCTTC. It translates to CASSSRDRLTTAYNEQFF. This sequence joins TRBV5-1 and TRBJ2-1; TRBD1 agrees at 8 bases. Germline lookup yields CDR1 SGHRS and CDR2 YFSETQ. The CDR3 has 18 residues. The junction had 13 bases not matched to a gene; V was cut back by 3 bases and J by 2 bases.

This clone was observed a handful of times. The rearrangement uses TRBV9 and TRBJ1-1; 9 bases are shared with TRBD1. The J segment lost 8 bases and the V segment lost 0 bases, leaving 8 bases of the junction unmatched. Germline V CDR1 and CDR2: SGDLS, YYNGEE. The CDR3 loop spans 15 amino acids. For the CDR3, the DNA is TGTGCCAGCAGCGTAGAGGGACAGGGCGAACGAGAAGCTTTCTTT. This gives the protein CASSVEGQGEREAFF.

This rearrangement joins TRBV9 to TRBJ2-7; 10 positions agree with TRBD1. V shed 4 bases, J shed 4 bases, and the junction held 8 bases outside the gene matches. This CDR3 spans 15 amino acids. Per germline, CDR1 SGDLS and CDR2 YYNGEE. The CDR3 loop reads CASSHGGTGVYEQYF. The CDR3 DNA follows: TGTGCCAGCAGCCATGGGGGGACAGGGGTTTACGAGCAGTACTTC.

The genes are TRBV5-1 and TRBJ2-5; 7 bases map to TRBD1. V dropped 0 bases and J dropped 2; count of bases not matched to a gene: 7. The CDR3 length is 16 residues. CDR1 and CDR2 (germline): SGHRS, YFSETQ. This CDR3 is CASSLAGTDGQETQYF. The DNA for the CDR3 is TGCGCCAGCAGCTTGGCCGGGACAGACGGACAAGAGACCCAGTACTTC.

The rearrangement uses TRBV6-1 and TRBJ2-1; TRBD1 matches 10 bases. CDR1 MNHNS and CDR2 SASEGT come from the germline V gene. This CDR3 region has 18 residues. The V and J ends lost 4 bases and 7 bases, in that order; junction bases with no gene match: 16. CDR3 protein: CASSGKQRQGALKNEQFF. Written as DNA, the CDR3 is TGTGCCAGCAGTGGAAAACAAAGACAGGGGGCTCTAAAGAATGAGCAGTTCTTC.

The chain is built from TRBV5-1 and TRBJ2-1, with 10 bases that match TRBD2. This CDR3 contains 16 residues. J gave up 6 bases and V 0 bases, and 6 bases lay outside the gene matches. CDR1 is SGHRS and CDR2 is YFSETQ in the germline V gene. Written as DNA, the CDR3 is TGCGCCAGCAGCTTGGGTCTAGCGGGAGATGGCAATGAGCAGTTCTTC. Translation gives CASSLGLAGDGNEQFF.

The V gene is TRBV6-5, the J gene TRBJ2-5, with D perhaps matching TRBD2 (7 bases). Germline CDR1 reads MNHEY; CDR2 reads SVGAGI. There are 15 residues in the CDR3. The V gene lost 6 bases and the J gene lost 10 bases, with 24 bases spanning the gap. CDR3 residues: CASSRERGAWADQYF. The CDR3 DNA follows: TGTGCCAGCAGCCGAGAACGGGGGGCTTGGGCGGACCAGTACTTC.